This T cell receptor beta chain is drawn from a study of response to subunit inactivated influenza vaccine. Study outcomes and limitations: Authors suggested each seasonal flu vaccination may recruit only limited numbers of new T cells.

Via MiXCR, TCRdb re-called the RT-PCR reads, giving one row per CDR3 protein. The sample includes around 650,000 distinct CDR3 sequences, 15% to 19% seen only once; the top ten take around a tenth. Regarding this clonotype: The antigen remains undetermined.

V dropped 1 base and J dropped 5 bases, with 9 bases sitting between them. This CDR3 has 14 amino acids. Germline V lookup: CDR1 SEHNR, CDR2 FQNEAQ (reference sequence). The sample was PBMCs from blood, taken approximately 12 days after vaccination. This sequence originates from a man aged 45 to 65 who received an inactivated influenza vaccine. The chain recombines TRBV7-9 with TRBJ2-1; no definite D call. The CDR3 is CASSLGVINNEQFF. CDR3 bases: TGTGCCAGCAGCTTAGGGGTTATCAACAATGAGCAGTTCTTC.